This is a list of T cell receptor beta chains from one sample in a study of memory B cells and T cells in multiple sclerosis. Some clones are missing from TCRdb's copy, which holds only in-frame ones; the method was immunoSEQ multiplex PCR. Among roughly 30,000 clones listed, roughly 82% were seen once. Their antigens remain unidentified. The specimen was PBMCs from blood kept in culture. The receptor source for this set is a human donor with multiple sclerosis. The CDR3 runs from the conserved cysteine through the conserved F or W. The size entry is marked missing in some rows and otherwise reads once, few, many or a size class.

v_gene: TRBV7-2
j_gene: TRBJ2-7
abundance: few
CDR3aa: CASRPGQGLYEQYF

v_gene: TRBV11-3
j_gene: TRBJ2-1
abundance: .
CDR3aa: CASSPSGSAYNEQFF

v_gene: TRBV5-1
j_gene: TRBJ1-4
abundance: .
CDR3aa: CASSLWQGNEKLFF

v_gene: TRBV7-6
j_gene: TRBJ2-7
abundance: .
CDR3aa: CASSAKAGGSTEQYF

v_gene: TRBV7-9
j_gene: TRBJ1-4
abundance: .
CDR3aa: CASSSLREKLFF

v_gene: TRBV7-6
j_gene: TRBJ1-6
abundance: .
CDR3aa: CASSRDRTAPLHF

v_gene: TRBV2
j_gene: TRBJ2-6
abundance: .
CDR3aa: CASSLITSGANVLTF

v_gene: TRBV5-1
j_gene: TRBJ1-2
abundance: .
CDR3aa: CASSRNLQTLNYGYTF

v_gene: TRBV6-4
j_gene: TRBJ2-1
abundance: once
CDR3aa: CASTPTGLFRYEQFF

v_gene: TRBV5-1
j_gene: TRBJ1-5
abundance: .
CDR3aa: CASSATGGNQPQHF

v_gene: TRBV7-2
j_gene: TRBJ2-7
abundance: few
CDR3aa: CASSLNGGAYEQYF

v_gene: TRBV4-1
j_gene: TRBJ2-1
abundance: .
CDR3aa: CASSLMPLGSSYNEQFF

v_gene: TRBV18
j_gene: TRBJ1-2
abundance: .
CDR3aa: CASSRMGDGYTF

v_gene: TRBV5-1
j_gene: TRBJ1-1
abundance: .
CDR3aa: CASSQDSIFEAFF

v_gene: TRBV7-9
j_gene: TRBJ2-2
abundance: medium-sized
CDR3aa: CASSSLFGLGSGELFF

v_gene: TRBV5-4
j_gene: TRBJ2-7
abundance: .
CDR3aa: CASSFPRDSSYEQYF

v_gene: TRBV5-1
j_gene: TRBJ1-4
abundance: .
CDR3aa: CASSLGQGSFEKLFF